This T cell receptor (beta chain) is from a study of OX40 agonist ivuxolimab in advanced cancers. Study-level background: The costimulatory receptor OX40 (CD134) was targeted by ivuxolimab, a fully human IgG2 agonistic monoclonal antibody. In the dose-escalation cohort, around four fifths of patients were male, and the mean age was around 60 years, with a range of about 23 to 85. Intravenous ivuxolimab was administered to patients every 2 weeks at six dose levels: 0.01, 0.1, 0.3, 1.5, 3 and 10 mg/kg. Patients were allowed to have had prior anti-PD-1, anti-PD-L1 or anti-CTLA-4 therapy, and 30% to 50% of the dose-escalation patients had previously received checkpoint inhibitors. Partial responses occurred in three dose-escalation patients, of whom one had hepatocellular carcinoma and two had cutaneous melanoma. The point of sequencing TCRbeta in the periphery was to test whether ivuxolimab changed TCR sequence diversity and drove clonal T-cell expansion. The paper reports the monotherapy dose-escalation portion (N of about 50 patients) of the phase I ivuxolimab trial. Among the 50 to 55 dose-escalation patients, about 20 had hepatocellular carcinoma, 15 melanoma, 9 renal cell carcinoma and 9 head and neck cancer.

V is shortened by 3 bases, J by 0 bases, and the region joining them spans 15 bases. Sequences LGHNA (CDR1) and YSLEER (CDR2) are obtained from the germline V gene. The CDR3 goes from the cysteine to the phenylalanine over 16 residues. This entry keeps only the CDR3 DNA: 48 bases, framed from base 1. Notes on this clone: Its antigen is unknown. Base qualities are not provided; no much larger clone lies one nucleotide away.

For sequencing of the TCRbeta CDR3 region, genomic DNA was extracted from the sorted cells. The immunoSEQ Assay was used to sequence the TCRbeta CDR3 regions. TCRdb stores this immuneACCESS table with in-frame sequences only. Part of the clones is absent; in the studies checked, under half of the shortfall reflects unresolved V genes, and no reason is known for the rest. The sample table shows 50,000 to 65,000 clones, and 87% are seen once. Of the sample, over 2.5% falls within the top ten clones. The trial excluded patients who had a history of autoimmune disease or who were on systemic immunosuppression. Peripheral blood for TCR sequencing was collected from all dose cohorts at baseline, on cycle 4 day 1, and on cycle 7 day 1. Samples came from an open-label, multicenter, first-in-human phase I dose-escalation trial of ivuxolimab. Adults with locally advanced or metastatic melanoma, renal cell, hepatocellular, or head and neck squamous cell carcinoma were enrolled in the trial. Before TCR sequencing, CD4+ T cells and CD8+ T cells from peripheral blood were sorted into separate populations.

What the work shows at the level of the full study, not this receptor alone: After ivuxolimab, more expanded clones were found on average in CD8+ T cells than in CD4+ T cells. At doses of 0.1 to 3.0 mg/kg, clonal expansion of both CD4+ and CD8+ T cells in blood was seen between baseline and week 6. The antigen specificity of the clonally expanded peripheral T cells was not determined. Low levels of normalized T-cell clonal expansion were also shown by some nonresponding patients. In the 0.1-3.0 mg/kg groups, partial responders were among the patients with the lowest normalized peripheral clonal expansion, particularly in CD8+ T cells.

The rearrangement combines TRBV4-3 with TRBJ2-7; no D segment can be confidently identified. The sample was CD4+ or CD8+ T cells sorted from blood, taken in a trial of the OX40 agonist ivuxolimab. The sequence derives from an adult with an advanced solid tumor such as melanoma, head and neck, liver or kidney cancer. Here the CDR3 is given as CASSHEPYLGSYEQYF. At the DNA level, the sequence is TGCGCCAGCAGCCATGAACCCTATCTGGGCTCCTACGAGCAGTACTTC.